Given below is one T cell receptor (beta chain) in context. The antigen it binds to is not known. Within one base of it there is no much larger clone, and no base qualities were kept. Libraries were made using RT-PCR. Sequencing used a NextSeq 550. Using fastp at Q25 and MiXCR, TCRdb reprocessed the public reads and kept productive beta chains. Rows are combined by CDR3 protein, so each entry shows the most common genes and DNA. The sample table holds about 410,000 distinct CDR3 sequences, of which under 20% were seen once. 7.2% of the sample lies in the top ten. V has 4 bases trimmed and J has 4 bases trimmed; junction bases matching no gene number 6. Counted from cysteine to phenylalanine, this CDR3 has 17 amino acids. CDR3 DNA is the only sequence kept; it has 51 bases, read in frame from the first base. The germline V gene (reference sequence) supplies CDR1 SGHAT and CDR2 FQDESV. These data come from a study of patients and donors after allogeneic stem cell transplantation (dated by TCRdb to the early 2020s).

Material for sequencing was blood, either unsorted or a sorted T cell fraction (not recorded which). This sequence originates from a human donor who was either an allogeneic HSCT recipient or a stem cell or donor lymphocyte infusion donor (not recorded which). It is not recorded whose cells these are; they may come from a transplant donor. The chain was built from TRBV11-1 and TRBJ2-6; TRBD1 aligns with 11 central bases. The DNA is TGTGCCAGCAGCTGGGACAGGGGGGAATCCGGGGCCAACGTCCTGACTTTC. Its product reads: CASSWDRGESGANVLTF.